These 10 T cell receptor beta chains were all obtained from the same sample, sequenced in a study of cytomegalovirus exposure and HLA in healthy donors. PCR was performed using 60 Vbeta and 13 Jbeta primers. The protocol was immunoSEQ multiplex PCR, while the TCRdb copy is restricted to in-frame clones and leaves out a portion. The sample has approximately 280,000 clones, 70% to 90% seen once. Material for sequencing was PBMCs. The source of these receptors is a woman aged 18-30 years in good health and CMV-seronegative.

V is TRBV6-5 and J is TRBJ2-7; a weak D match, TRBD1 (5 bases). Germline V lookup: CDR1 MNHEY, CDR2 SVGAGI. V was shortened by 3 bases and J by 6 bases, with 18 bases between the two germline ends. The CDR3 length is 15 residues. CDR3: CASSYSAGKTREQYF. The CDR3 coding sequence is TGTGCCAGCAGTTATTCGGCAGGGAAAACTCGCGAGCAGTACTTC.

The chain has TRBV6-5 and TRBJ1-2, with D maybe TRBD1 (5 bases). Deletions cut 6 bases from V and 6 bases from J, with 14 bases between. Germline V gives CDR1 MNHEY, CDR2 SVGAGI. The CDR3 contains 13 residues. The CDR3 bases are TGTGCCAGCAGCCGAGGGGAGGGAGATGGCTACACCTTC. Amino acid sequence: CASSRGEGDGYTF.

This chain links TRBV18 with TRBJ1-6; 8 bases fit TRBD1. Trimming cost V 4 bases and J 8 bases; bases outside gene matches: 13. The CDR3 totals 17 residues. Germline V CDR1 and CDR2: KGHSH, LQKENI. The DNA of the CDR3 is TGTGCCAGCTCACATGTAGAGGACAGGGAAGGATATTCACCCCTCCACTTT. It encodes CASSHVEDREGYSPLHF.

The gene calls are TRBV27 and TRBJ2-1; 8 nucleotides align to TRBD2. Trimming took 2 bases from V and 5 from J; bases not matched to a gene: 8. Germline-derived CDR1 and CDR2 are MNHEY and SMNVEV (reference sequence). CDR3 length: 16 amino acids. CDR3 loop: CASSLVRGGQNNEQFF. The CDR3 nucleotides are TGTGCCAGCAGTTTAGTCCGGGGGGGCCAGAACAATGAGCAGTTCTTC.

About this clone: At one of its ends the junction is not consistent with the germline gene, which may arise from a read error. The chain combines TRBV7-9 with TRBJ1-1, with a tentative D call TRBD1 (5 bases). This CDR3 has 17 residues. CDR1 SEHNR and CDR2 FQNEAQ come from the germline V gene (reference sequence). The CDR3 loop reads CSSSLGWQGKMNTEAFF. In nucleotides, the CDR3 is TGTTCCAGCAGCTTAGGGTGGCAGGGAAAGATGAACACTGAAGCTTTCTTT.

The chain employs TRBV30 and TRBJ1-2; unclear D gene. In germline, CDR1 is GTSNPN, CDR2 SVGIG (reference sequence). There are 14 residues in the CDR3. Deletions cut 3 bases from V and 4 bases from J, with 15 bases between. CDR3 loop: CAWRESLILYGYTF. In DNA, the CDR3 is TGTGCCTGGAGAGAGAGCCTTATCCTCTATGGCTACACCTTC.

This clone was detected only once. V and J are TRBV4-1 and TRBJ1-2; TRBD1 agrees at 9 bases. V was clipped by 3 bases and J by 2 bases; unmatched bases: 1. Germline V lookup: CDR1 MGHRA, CDR2 YSYEKL. CDR3 size: 14 residues. The CDR3 region has the DNA TGCGCCAGCAGCCAGGGGACAGGGAACTATGGCTACACCTTC. This codes for CASSQGTGNYGYTF.

As regards this clone: This CDR3 fails to terminate in the conserved phenylalanine or tryptophan, so it likely reflects a read error. The J gene is TRBJ1-2, the V gene TRBV11-2; 9 nucleotides line up with TRBD1. The CDR3 consists of 17 residues. The V and J ends lost 0 bases and 3 bases, in that order; junction bases with no gene match: 8. Germline CDR1 SGHAT, CDR2 FQNNGV. The CDR3 spells CASSLDHYRGRDYGYTL. As DNA, the CDR3 is TGTGCCAGCAGCTTAGACCACTACAGGGGGCGGGACTATGGCTACACCCTC.

The V and J genes are TRBV6-5 and TRBJ2-7; TRBD2 aligns across 9 bases. Looked up from germline, CDR1 is MNHEY and CDR2 is SVGAGI. J lost 1 base, V lost 6 bases, and 7 bases had no gene match. This CDR3 comprises 15 residues. The CDR3 sequence is CASRKAGGLSYEQYF. Here the CDR3 DNA reads TGTGCCAGCAGAAAAGCGGGGGGCCTTTCCTACGAGCAGTACTTC.

This chain uses TRBV5-5 with TRBJ1-4; TRBD1 matches at 7 bases. The CDR3 totals 16 residues. The germline V gene has CDR1 SGHKS and CDR2 YYEKEE (reference sequence). V lost 0 bases and J lost 10; bases outside the gene matches: 12. The CDR3 DNA reads as TGTGCCAGCAGCTTGGGAACCGGGACAGTGGGCGGAAAACTGTTTTTT. As protein: CASSLGTGTVGGKLFF.